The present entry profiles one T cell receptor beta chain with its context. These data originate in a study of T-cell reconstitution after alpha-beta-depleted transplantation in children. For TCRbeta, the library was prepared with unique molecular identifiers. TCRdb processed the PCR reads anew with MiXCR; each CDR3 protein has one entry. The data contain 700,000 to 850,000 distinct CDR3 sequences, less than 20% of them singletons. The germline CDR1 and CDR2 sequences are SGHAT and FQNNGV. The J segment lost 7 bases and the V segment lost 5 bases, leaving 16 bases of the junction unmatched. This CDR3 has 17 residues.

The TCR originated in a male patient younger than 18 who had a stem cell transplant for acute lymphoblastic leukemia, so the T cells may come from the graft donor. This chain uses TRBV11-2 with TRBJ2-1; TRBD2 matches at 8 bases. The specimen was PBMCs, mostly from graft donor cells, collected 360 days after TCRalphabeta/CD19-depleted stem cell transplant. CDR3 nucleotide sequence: TGTGCCAGCAGCCCCTTGCCCCGAGCGGGAGATAGTAATGAGCAGTTCTTC. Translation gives CASSPLPRAGDSNEQFF.